The T cell receptor (beta chain) under discussion was sequenced for a study of CD8 T cells in cerebrospinal fluid in Alzheimer's disease. General study points: Compared with controls, mild cognitive impairment or Alzheimer's disease patients showed higher maximum CSF clone percentages.

CDR1 is MDHEN and CDR2 is SYDVKM in the germline V gene. The CDR3 has 14 residues. Participants were all in good physical condition and free of acute infection. TCRdb reanalyzed the 10x single-cell sequencing reads and collapses them to one entry per CDR3 protein, without DNA. The table lists about 1,500 distinct CDR3 sequences. This clonotype shows up as medium-sized by frequency. What it binds is not known. The material sequenced was cerebrospinal fluid. The receptor was isolated from a human donor in good health. The J gene is TRBJ2-3, the V gene TRBV28; TCRdb's D gene call, TRBD1, goes unchecked for lack of DNA. The CDR3 region is CASSYDRGTDTQYF.